Listed below are T cell receptor beta chains from one sample, sequenced in a study of CD8 T cells in ankylosing spondylitis. TCRdb reanalysed the 5' RACE reads using MiXCR and keeps one entry per CDR3 protein. The sample lists fewer than 550,000 distinct CDR3 sequences, about 5% occurring once. The sample comprised blood, either unsorted or a sorted T cell fraction (not recorded which). The receptors were sampled from a male donor with ankylosing spondylitis. The CDR3 runs from the conserved cysteine through the conserved F or W. The D gene is left open where the match is weak. Size tells how often a clone was seen (once, few, many) or the class of an expanded clone, and some rows leave it out.

d_call: -
v_call: TRBV18
clone_size: few
j_call: TRBJ2-4
cdr3_aa: CASSPLGIVDGAKNIQYF
cdr3_nt: TGTGCCAGCTCACCGCTAGGGATCGTGGATGGGGCCAAAAACATTCAGTACTTC

d_call: -
v_call: TRBV12-3/TRBV12-4
clone_size: many
j_call: TRBJ1-2
cdr3_aa: CASIQNGADYGYTF
cdr3_nt: TGTGCCAGCATTCAAAACGGGGCAGACTATGGCTACACCTTC

d_call: -
v_call: TRBV12-3/TRBV12-4
clone_size: many
j_call: TRBJ1-1
cdr3_aa: CASSLQGFNTEAFF
cdr3_nt: TGTGCCAGCAGTTTACAGGGGTTCAACACTGAAGCTTTCTTT

d_call: -
v_call: TRBV4-3
clone_size: many
j_call: TRBJ2-2
cdr3_aa: CASSQEGGYTGELFF
cdr3_nt: TGCGCCAGCAGCCAAGAAGGGGGTTACACCGGGGAGCTGTTTTTT

d_call: -
v_call: TRBV7-2
clone_size: many
j_call: TRBJ2-7
cdr3_aa: CASSLAGFLASYEQYF
cdr3_nt: TGTGCCAGCAGCTTAGCGGGGTTCCTAGCGTCTTACGAGCAGTACTTC

d_call: -
v_call: TRBV11-2
clone_size: many
j_call: TRBJ1-3
cdr3_aa: CASSLTGGNTIYF
cdr3_nt: TGTGCCAGCAGCCTGACAGGTGGAAACACCATATATTTT

d_call: -
v_call: TRBV20-1
clone_size: many
j_call: TRBJ2-7
cdr3_aa: CSARLRNYYEQYF
cdr3_nt: TGCAGTGCTAGGTTGAGGAATTACTACGAGCAGTACTTC

d_call: TRBD2
v_call: TRBV27
clone_size: many
j_call: TRBJ2-5
cdr3_aa: CASKTSGKETQYF
cdr3_nt: TGTGCCAGCAAGACTAGCGGAAAAGAGACCCAGTACTTC

d_call: -
v_call: TRBV6-2/TRBV6-3
clone_size: many
j_call: TRBJ2-7
cdr3_aa: CASSSRGLPTYEQYF
cdr3_nt: TGTGCCAGCAGTTCAAGGGGACTCCCCACCTACGAGCAGTACTTC

d_call: -
v_call: TRBV9
clone_size: many
j_call: TRBJ2-3
cdr3_aa: CASSVGTSTDTQYF
cdr3_nt: TGTGCCAGCAGCGTAGGGACTAGCACAGATACGCAGTATTTT

d_call: -
v_call: TRBV20-1
clone_size: -
j_call: TRBJ2-7
cdr3_aa: CSASKGPSYEQYF
cdr3_nt: TGCAGTGCTAGTAAGGGTCCTTCCTACGAGCAGTACTTC

d_call: -
v_call: TRBV4-2
clone_size: many
j_call: TRBJ2-1
cdr3_aa: CASSQDRFGGGGDNEQFF
cdr3_nt: TGTGCCAGCAGCCAAGATAGGTTTGGGGGCGGGGGAGACAATGAGCAGTTCTTC

d_call: TRBD1
v_call: TRBV5-1
clone_size: many
j_call: TRBJ1-2
cdr3_aa: CASSYNSGTAYGYTF
cdr3_nt: TGCGCCAGCAGCTACAACTCCGGGACAGCCTATGGCTACACCTTC

d_call: -
v_call: TRBV24-1
clone_size: -
j_call: TRBJ2-3
cdr3_aa: CATSEYRALTDTQYF
cdr3_nt: TGTGCCACCAGTGAATACAGGGCCCTCACAGATACGCAGTATTTT

d_call: TRBD2
v_call: TRBV10-3
clone_size: -
j_call: TRBJ2-3
cdr3_aa: CAISPTGTREHF
cdr3_nt: TGTGCCATCAGCCCAACCGGGACTAGAGAGCATTTT

d_call: -
v_call: TRBV28
clone_size: many
j_call: TRBJ1-6
cdr3_aa: CASRRILGYNSPLHF
cdr3_nt: TGTGCCAGCCGTCGGATTCTGGGGTACAATTCACCCCTCCACTTT

d_call: TRBD2
v_call: TRBV20-1
clone_size: -
j_call: TRBJ2-2
cdr3_aa: CCAREIRLAGGPGTGELFF
cdr3_nt: TGCTGTGCTAGAGAAATAAGACTAGCGGGGGGGCCGGGCACCGGGGAGCTGTTTTTT

d_call: TRBD1
v_call: TRBV20-1
clone_size: many
j_call: TRBJ1-6
cdr3_aa: CSANQGAISPLHF
cdr3_nt: TGCAGTGCTAATCAGGGGGCGATTTCACCCCTCCACTTT

d_call: -
v_call: TRBV20-1
clone_size: few
j_call: TRBJ2-1
cdr3_aa: CSPDDQDEQFF
cdr3_nt: TGCAGTCCGGACGACCAAGATGAGCAGTTCTTC

d_call: -
v_call: TRBV4-3
clone_size: few
j_call: TRBJ2-7
cdr3_aa: CASSPGVRSYEQYF
cdr3_nt: TGCGCCAGCAGCCCTGGGGTCCGCTCCTACGAGCAGTACTTC

d_call: TRBD1
v_call: TRBV3-1
clone_size: many
j_call: TRBJ1-2
cdr3_aa: CASSQDLTGVYGYTF
cdr3_nt: TGTGCCAGCAGCCAAGACCTAACAGGGGTCTATGGCTACACCTTC

d_call: -
v_call: TRBV20-1
clone_size: few
j_call: TRBJ1-1
cdr3_aa: CSARRLSNTEAFF
cdr3_nt: TGCAGTGCTAGACGACTTTCAAACACTGAAGCTTTCTTT

d_call: -
v_call: TRBV20-1
clone_size: few
j_call: TRBJ1-5
cdr3_aa: CSAPSAPNQPQHF
cdr3_nt: TGCAGTGCCCCGTCCGCCCCCAATCAGCCCCAGCATTTT

d_call: TRBD2
v_call: TRBV5-1
clone_size: many
j_call: TRBJ2-7
cdr3_aa: CASSNRGGYEQYF
cdr3_nt: TGCGCCAGCAGCAATCGCGGGGGCTACGAGCAGTACTTC

d_call: TRBD2
v_call: TRBV20-1
clone_size: -
j_call: TRBJ2-5
cdr3_aa: CSAEYSGGQETQYF
cdr3_nt: TGCAGTGCTGAATATAGCGGGGGTCAAGAGACCCAGTACTTC

d_call: TRBD2
v_call: TRBV9
clone_size: many
j_call: TRBJ2-2
cdr3_aa: CASSPGTSGTGELFF
cdr3_nt: TGTGCCAGCAGCCCTGGGACTAGCGGCACCGGGGAGCTGTTTTTT

d_call: -
v_call: TRBV29-1
clone_size: many
j_call: TRBJ2-5
cdr3_aa: CSVEFTRNQETQYF
cdr3_nt: TGCAGCGTTGAATTTACTAGGAACCAAGAGACCCAGTACTTC

d_call: -
v_call: TRBV7-9
clone_size: once
j_call: TRBJ1-2
cdr3_aa: CAMGRRGGEGYTF
cdr3_nt: TGTGCCATGGGCCGCAGGGGTGGAGAAGGCTACACCTTC

d_call: TRBD1
v_call: TRBV12-3/TRBV12-4
clone_size: many
j_call: TRBJ1-1
cdr3_aa: CASSQTGSHTEAFF
cdr3_nt: TGTGCCAGCAGCCAGACAGGGTCTCACACTGAAGCTTTCTTT

d_call: TRBD1
v_call: TRBV5-1
clone_size: many
j_call: TRBJ2-5
cdr3_aa: CASRSGTGEETQYF
cdr3_nt: TGCGCCAGCAGGTCGGGGACAGGGGAGGAGACCCAGTACTTC

d_call: TRBD2
v_call: TRBV5-6
clone_size: many
j_call: TRBJ2-5
cdr3_aa: CASSLSLAGMWETQYF
cdr3_nt: TGTGCCAGCAGCTTGTCGCTAGCGGGAATGTGGGAGACCCAGTACTTC

d_call: TRBD1
v_call: TRBV29-1
clone_size: many
j_call: TRBJ1-4
cdr3_aa: CSVLGQTGQGTNNEKLFF
cdr3_nt: TGCAGCGTTTTGGGGCAAACGGGACAGGGGACCAATAATGAAAAACTGTTTTTT

d_call: -
v_call: TRBV5-8
clone_size: many
j_call: TRBJ2-3
cdr3_aa: CASSWSVSTDTQYF
cdr3_nt: TGTGCCAGCAGCTGGAGTGTTAGCACAGATACGCAGTATTTT

d_call: -
v_call: TRBV15
clone_size: many
j_call: TRBJ1-1
cdr3_aa: CATSRDRGRGAFF
cdr3_nt: TGTGCCACCAGCAGAGATCGGGGCAGGGGAGCTTTCTTT

d_call: -
v_call: TRBV6-1
clone_size: many
j_call: TRBJ1-5
cdr3_aa: CASRGNPNQPQHF
cdr3_nt: TGTGCCAGCAGGGGGAACCCCAATCAGCCCCAGCATTTT

d_call: TRBD1
v_call: TRBV3-1
clone_size: -
j_call: TRBJ1-6
cdr3_aa: CASSHGQADSPLHF
cdr3_nt: TGTGCCAGCAGCCACGGACAGGCGGATTCACCCCTCCACTTT

d_call: -
v_call: TRBV11-2
clone_size: -
j_call: TRBJ2-3
cdr3_aa: CASSPPRPSSTDTQYF
cdr3_nt: TGTGCCAGCAGCCCGCCCCGCCCGTCGAGCACAGATACGCAGTATTTT

d_call: -
v_call: TRBV5-1
clone_size: many
j_call: TRBJ1-4
cdr3_aa: CASSPGQFYEKLFF
cdr3_nt: TGCGCCAGCAGCCCCGGACAGTTTTACGAAAAACTGTTTTTT

d_call: -
v_call: TRBV15
clone_size: -
j_call: TRBJ1-5
cdr3_aa: CATSRVGGREDQPQHF
cdr3_nt: TGTGCCACCAGCAGAGTCGGCGGGAGGGAGGATCAGCCCCAGCATTTT

d_call: -
v_call: TRBV4-3
clone_size: -
j_call: TRBJ2-5
cdr3_aa: CASSQGLQTVTTQYF
cdr3_nt: TGCGCCAGCAGCCAAGGTCTACAGACGGTAACGACCCAGTACTTC

d_call: TRBD1
v_call: TRBV12-3/TRBV12-4
clone_size: many
j_call: TRBJ2-7
cdr3_aa: CASSLGQGILYEQYF
cdr3_nt: TGTGCCAGCAGTTTGGGACAGGGGATTCTCTACGAGCAGTACTTC

d_call: -
v_call: TRBV7-2
clone_size: many
j_call: TRBJ2-3
cdr3_aa: CASSPVYTDTQYF
cdr3_nt: TGTGCCAGCAGCCCTGTCTACACAGATACGCAGTATTTT

d_call: -
v_call: TRBV5-5
clone_size: few
j_call: TRBJ1-6
cdr3_aa: CASSSETGPPLHF
cdr3_nt: TGTGCCAGCAGCTCGGAAACAGGGCCACCCCTCCACTTT

d_call: -
v_call: TRBV18
clone_size: few
j_call: TRBJ2-5
cdr3_aa: CASSPPSRRWETQYF
cdr3_nt: TGTGCCAGCTCACCACCGAGTAGAAGGTGGGAGACCCAGTACTTC

d_call: -
v_call: TRBV29-1
clone_size: many
j_call: TRBJ1-2
cdr3_aa: CSVPKTGAVDYGYTF
cdr3_nt: TGCAGCGTTCCCAAGACCGGGGCGGTCGACTATGGCTACACCTTC

d_call: -
v_call: TRBV28
clone_size: many
j_call: TRBJ2-3
cdr3_aa: CASSLRGARDTQYF
cdr3_nt: TGTGCCAGCAGTTTAAGGGGGGCCCGGGATACGCAGTATTTT